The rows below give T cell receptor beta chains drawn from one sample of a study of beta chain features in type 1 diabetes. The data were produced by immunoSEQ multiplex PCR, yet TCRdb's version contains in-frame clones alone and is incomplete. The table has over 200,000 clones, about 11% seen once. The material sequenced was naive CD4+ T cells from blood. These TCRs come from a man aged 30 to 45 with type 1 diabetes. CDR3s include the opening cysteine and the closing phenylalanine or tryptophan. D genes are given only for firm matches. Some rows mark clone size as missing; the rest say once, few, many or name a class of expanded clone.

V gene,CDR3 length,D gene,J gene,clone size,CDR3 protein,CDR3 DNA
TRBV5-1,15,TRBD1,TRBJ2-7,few,CASSFGTGRTYEQYF,TGCGCCAGCAGCTTCGGGACAGGTCGGACCTACGAGCAGTACTTC
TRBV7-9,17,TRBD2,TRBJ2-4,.,CASSSYLGLASKNIQYF,TGTGCCAGCAGTTCATACCTGGGACTAGCTTCCAAAAACATTCAGTACTTC
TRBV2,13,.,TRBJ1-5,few,CASRPTGNQPQHF,TGTGCCAGCAGGCCCACAGGGAATCAGCCCCAGCATTTT
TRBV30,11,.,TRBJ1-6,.,CAWLRNSPLHF,TGTGCCTGGCTGAGGAATTCACCCCTCCACTTT
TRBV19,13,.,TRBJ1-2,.,CASSKPGRDGYTF,TGTGCCAGTAGTAAGCCGGGGAGGGATGGCTACACCTTC
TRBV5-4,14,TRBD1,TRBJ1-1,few,CASSLQGANTEAFF,TGTGCCAGCAGCTTACAGGGGGCGAACACTGAAGCTTTCTTT
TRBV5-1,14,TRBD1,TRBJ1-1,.,CASSLSGGNTEAFF,TGCGCCAGCAGCTTGTCAGGGGGGAACACTGAAGCTTTCTTT
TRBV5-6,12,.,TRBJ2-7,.,CASSPLNYEQYF,TGTGCCAGCAGCCCTCTTAATTACGAGCAGTACTTC
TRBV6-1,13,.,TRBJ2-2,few,CASSRRDPGELFF,TGTGCCAGCAGTCGCAGGGATCCCGGGGAGCTGTTTTTT
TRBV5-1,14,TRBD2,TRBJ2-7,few,CASRPMGLAYEQYF,TGCGCCAGCAGACCGATGGGACTAGCCTACGAGCAGTACTTC